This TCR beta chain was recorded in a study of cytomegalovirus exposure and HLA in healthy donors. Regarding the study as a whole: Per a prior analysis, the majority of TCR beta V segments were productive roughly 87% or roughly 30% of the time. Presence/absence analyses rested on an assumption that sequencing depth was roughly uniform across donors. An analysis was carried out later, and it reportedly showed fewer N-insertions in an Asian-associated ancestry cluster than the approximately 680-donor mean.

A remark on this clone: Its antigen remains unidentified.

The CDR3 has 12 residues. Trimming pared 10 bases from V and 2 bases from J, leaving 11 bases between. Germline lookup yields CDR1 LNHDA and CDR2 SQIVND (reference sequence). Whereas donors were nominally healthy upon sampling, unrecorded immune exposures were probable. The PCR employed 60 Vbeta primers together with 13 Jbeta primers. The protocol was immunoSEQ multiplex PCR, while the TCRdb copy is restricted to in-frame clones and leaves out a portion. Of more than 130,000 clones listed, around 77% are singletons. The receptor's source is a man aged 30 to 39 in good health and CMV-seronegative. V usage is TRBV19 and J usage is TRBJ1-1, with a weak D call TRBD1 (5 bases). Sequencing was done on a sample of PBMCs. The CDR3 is CATGGINTEAFF. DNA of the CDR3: TGTGCCACCGGGGGGATAAACACTGAAGCTTTCTTT.